This entry features one T cell receptor (beta chain) sequence. The source of the sample is a study of blood T cell repertoires in COVID-19. Whole-study context: Collection of acute and convalescent COVID-19 samples took place in the United States, Italy and Spain. T cells, B-cell-depleted T cells, or PBMCs provided the cDNA or gDNA that served as material.

V trimming: 2 bases; J trimming: 2 bases; junction bases outside the gene matches: 7. CDR3 length: 17 residues. Germline V gene lookup returns CDR1 SGHVS and CDR2 FNYEAQ. Original analysis: Counts of nucleated cells, estimated from reference gene primer amplification, were obtained. The data were produced by immunoSEQ multiplex PCR, yet TCRdb's version contains in-frame clones alone and is incomplete. D and trimming come from the DNA, and the V and J calls and clone size come from that table. The repertoire holds 150,000 to 200,000 clones, with roughly 70% as singletons. The chain couples TRBV7-6 to TRBJ2-3, with 10 bases aligning to TRBD2. Material for sequencing was peripheral blood. This clonotype was obtained from an elderly woman with acute or convalescent COVID-19. The CDR3 here is CASSLPRTSGFTDTQYF. CDR3 nucleotide sequence: TGTGCCAGCAGCTTACCTAGGACTAGCGGTTTCACAGATACGCAGTATTTT.